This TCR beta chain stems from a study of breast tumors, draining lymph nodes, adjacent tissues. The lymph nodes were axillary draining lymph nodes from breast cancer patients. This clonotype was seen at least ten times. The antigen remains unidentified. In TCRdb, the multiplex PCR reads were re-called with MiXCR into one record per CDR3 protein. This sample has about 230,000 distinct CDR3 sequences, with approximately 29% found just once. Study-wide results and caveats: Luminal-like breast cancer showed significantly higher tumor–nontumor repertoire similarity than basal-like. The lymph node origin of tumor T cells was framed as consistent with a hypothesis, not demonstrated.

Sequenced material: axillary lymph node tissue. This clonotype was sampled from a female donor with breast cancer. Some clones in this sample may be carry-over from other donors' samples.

CDR3 coding DNA: TGTGCCAGCAGTCGAAGCGGGAGTATGTACAATGAGCAGTTCTTC. Translation: CASSRSGSMYNEQFF. The chain employs TRBV12-3 or TRBV12-4 and TRBJ2-1, with 8 bases lining up with TRBD2. CDR3 length equals 15 residues. J gave up 4 bases and V 5 bases, and 7 bases lay outside the gene matches.